These 29 T cell receptor beta chains share one sample of origin, sequenced in a study of blood T cell repertoires in COVID-19. TCRdb keeps only in-frame clones here, not all; method: immunoSEQ multiplex PCR. Here the sample spans roughly 150,000 clones, more than 65% being singletons. The material sequenced was PBMCs or T cells enriched from blood (not recorded which). The receptor set was obtained from a woman between 35 and 50 years old with acute COVID-19.

V usage is TRBV4-2 and J usage is TRBJ1-1; possible D gene TRBD1, 5 bases. The V end was cut by 0 bases, the J end by 0 bases, with 8 bases between. The CDR3 sequence is 15 residues long. Per the germline V gene, CDR1 is LGHNA and CDR2 is YNFKEQ. Here the CDR3 DNA reads TGTGCCAGCAGCCAAGAGTGGGGCCTGAACACTGAAGCTTTCTTT. Its translation is CASSQEWGLNTEAFF.

The rearrangement joins TRBV18 to TRBJ1-3; D is ambiguous. This CDR3 comprises 17 residues. V dropped 3 bases and J dropped 0 bases, with 15 bases sitting between them. The V gene's germline CDR1 is KGHSH and CDR2 LQKENI. The CDR3 protein is CASSPTAGNDSGNTIYF. The CDR3 bases are TGTGCCAGCTCACCCACGGCCGGGAACGACTCTGGAAACACCATATATTTT.

The chain joins TRBV3-1 (or the pseudogene TRBV3-2) to TRBJ2-1, with 7 bases lining up with TRBD2. The CDR3 totals 12 residues. V dropped 11 bases and J dropped 8; count of bases not matched to a gene: 9. Germline CDR1 reads LGHDT; CDR2 reads YNNKEL (reference sequence). The CDR3, as DNA: TGTGCCTCGGGGAGGGTAGGTGATGAGCAGTTCTTC. Translation gives CASGRVGDEQFF.

The rearrangement joins TRBV6-5 to TRBJ2-1; TRBD2 matches at 7 bases. CDR3 length equals 15 residues. Germline V gene sequence: CDR1 MNHEY, CDR2 SVGAGI. With V trimmed by 4 bases and J by 3 bases, 6 bases remained unmatched. The CDR3 sequence: CASSWERENYNEQFF. CDR3 nucleotides: TGTGCCAGCAGTTGGGAGCGGGAAAACTACAATGAGCAGTTCTTC.

This clone was seen once. V and J are TRBV19 and TRBJ1-1, with 7 bases matching TRBD1. Germline V gene lookup returns CDR1 LNHDA and CDR2 SQIVND (reference sequence). The J segment lost 2 bases and the V segment lost 6 bases, leaving 6 bases of the junction unmatched. The CDR3 runs 14 residues. The CDR3 coding sequence is TGTGCCAGTAGGGCAGGGGGTGCTAACACTGAAGCTTTCTTT. The encoded protein is CASRAGGANTEAFF.

The V call is TRBV19, the J call TRBJ2-1; D perhaps matches TRBD1 (5 bases). The CDR3 loop spans 16 amino acids. Germline values: CDR1 LNHDA, CDR2 SQIVND (reference sequence). V gave up 2 bases and J gave up 7 bases, with 18 bases separating them. DNA of the CDR3: TGTGCCAGTAGTATAACAGGAATTGGTAAGGATAATGAGCAGTTCTTC. It is translated as CASSITGIGKDNEQFF.

This clone has a single count. This sequence joins TRBV30 and TRBJ1-2; TRBD1 matches at 10 bases. The germline gives CDR1 GTSNPN, CDR2 SVGIG (reference sequence). Trimming took 5 bases from V and 7 from J; bases not matched to a gene: 7. This CDR3 has 13 residues. In DNA, the CDR3 is TGTGCCTGGGGGACAGGGGACTATGTTGGCTACACCTTC. This sequence encodes CAWGTGDYVGYTF. Variable domain in full (rest from reference TRBV30 and TRBJ1-2): SQTIHQWPATLVQPVGSPLSLECTVEGTSNPNLYWYRQAAGRGLQLLFYSVGIGQISSEVPQNLSASRPQDRQFILSSKKLLLSDSGFYLCAWGTGDYVGYTFGSGTRLTVV.

This clone appeared a few times. The chain is built from TRBV6-5 and TRBJ1-5; D is perhaps TRBD1 (6 bases). The germline V and J ends were trimmed by 7 bases and 6 bases, with 13 bases remaining between them. Germline loops: CDR1 MNHEY, CDR2 SVGAGI. The CDR3 length is 13 residues. The CDR3: CASTETGFQPQHF. The CDR3 DNA is TGTGCCAGCACCGAAACAGGGTTTCAGCCCCAGCATTTT.

This clone was counted between two and nine times. The chain links TRBV7-2 to TRBJ2-2; TRBD2 agrees at 7 bases. V shed 5 bases and J 2 bases; nucleotides not matched to a gene: 5. The CDR3 totals 15 residues. Germline assignment: CDR1 SGHTA and CDR2 FQGNSA. The CDR3 region has the DNA TGTGCCAGCAGCCCGACTAGCCTAAACACCGGGGAGCTGTTTTTT. It translates to CASSPTSLNTGELFF.

The V gene is TRBV7-9, the J gene TRBJ2-1, with D possibly being TRBD2 (5 bases). Per the germline V gene, CDR1 is SEHNR and CDR2 is FQNEAQ (reference sequence). CDR3 length: 14 residues. With 4 bases removed from V and 6 bases from J, the gap between germline ends came to 13 bases. Here the CDR3 DNA reads TGTGCCAGCAGCTCCTTTGGGAGATCCAATGAGCAGTTCTTC. Protein product: CASSSFGRSNEQFF. Supplemented by reference TRBV7-9 and TRBJ2-1, the full variable domain reads DTGVSQNPRHKITKRGQNVTFRCDPISEHNRLYWYRQTLGQGPEFLTYFQNEAQLEKSRLLSDRFSAERPKGSFSTLEIQRTEQGDSAMYLCASSSFGRSNEQFFGPGTRLTVL.

This clone has just one count. This sequence joins TRBV25-1 and TRBJ2-2; 7 positions agree with TRBD2. Germline assignment: CDR1 MGHDK and CDR2 SYGVNS. CDR3 length: 17 amino acids. V shed 5 bases and J 3 bases; nucleotides not matched to a gene: 12. In DNA, the CDR3 is TGTGCCAGCAGTTCGACTAGCTACTACCCTTACACCGGGGAGCTGTTTTTT. Amino acid sequence: CASSSTSYYPYTGELFF.

The table lists this clone with a few counts. The rearrangement uses TRBV6-5 and TRBJ1-6; TRBD1 is a possible D gene (5 bases). This CDR3 spans 16 amino acids. Trimming removed 3 bases from V and 9 bases from J, with 18 bases in between. Germline V lookup: CDR1 MNHEY, CDR2 SVGAGI. The CDR3 nucleotides read TGTGCCAGCAGTTATTCGGCCGGCAGGGAGGGTTCACCCCTCCACTTT. Translating it yields CASSYSAGREGSPLHF.

The CDR3 reads CASSLRTGGAGIQYF. In DNA form, the CDR3 reads TGTGCCAGCAGCTTGAGGACAGGGGGCGCCGGCATTCAGTACTTC. The chain has TRBV5-6 and TRBJ2-4; 11 bases match TRBD1. The CDR3 length is 15 residues. Germline V gene data show CDR1 as SGHDT and CDR2 as YYEEEE. V trimming: 1 base; J trimming: 9 bases; junction bases outside the gene matches: 6.

The chain links TRBV2 to TRBJ2-1; no clear D gene. Trimming stripped 8 bases from V and 0 bases from J, with 14 bases between. The length of the CDR3 is 15 residues. Germline values: CDR1 SNHLY, CDR2 FYNNEI. The DNA of the CDR3 is TGTGCCAGCCAAGAGGATCTTAGCTCCTACAATGAGCAGTTCTTC. Residues: CASQEDLSSYNEQFF.

Comment on this clone: The junction and the germline gene differ at one end; a read error may be behind it. The CDR3 sequence: CASSFSGGRADYNEQFF. In nucleotides, the CDR3 is TGTGCTAGCAGCTTCTCAGGCGGGAGGGCCGACTACAATGAGCAGTTCTTC. V usage is TRBV7-7 and J usage is TRBJ2-1; 9 positions agree with TRBD2. The CDR3 has 17 amino acids. Germline loops: CDR1 SSHAT, CDR2 FNYEAQ (reference sequence).

This chain connects TRBV12-3 or TRBV12-4 to TRBJ2-1; D is possibly TRBD1 (5 bases). CDR3 length: 13 amino acids. The ends were cut back, 3 bases at V and 9 bases at J, with 12 bases in the middle. The CDR3: CASSLLGASEQFF. The DNA for the CDR3 is TGTGCCAGCAGTTTGCTAGGGGCGAGTGAGCAGTTCTTC.

In this sample, this clone turned up a few times. The chain uses TRBV5-1 and TRBJ2-2; 9 nucleotides line up with TRBD1. The CDR3 consists of 18 residues. Trimming cost V 4 bases and J 1 base; bases outside gene matches: 11. From germline, CDR1 is SGHRS and CDR2 YFSETQ. The CDR3 DNA sequence: TGCGCCAGCAGCCACACCCCGCCGGGACAGGGGAACACCGGGGAGCTGTTTTTT. Its protein is CASSHTPPGQGNTGELFF.

This chain connects TRBV5-5 to TRBJ2-4, with 7 bases matching TRBD1. The ends lost 0 bases at V and 0 bases at J; junction bases unmatched: 0. The CDR3 covers 15 residues. Germline lookup yields CDR1 SGHKS and CDR2 YYEKEE (reference sequence). CDR3 region: CASSLDRGAKNIQYF. For the CDR3, the DNA is TGTGCCAGCAGCTTGGACAGGGGAGCCAAAAACATTCAGTACTTC.

Only one count was recorded for this clone. The rearrangement links TRBV5-1 to TRBJ2-5; 11 bases line up with TRBD2. Germline CDR1 reads SGHRS; CDR2 reads YFSETQ. This CDR3 contains 14 residues. V trimming: 4 bases; J trimming: 4 bases; junction bases outside the gene matches: 3. The CDR3 nucleotides are TGCGCCAGCAGCGGCCTAGCGGGAGGAGAGACCCAGTACTTC. Residues: CASSGLAGGETQYF.

The J gene is TRBJ2-7, the V gene TRBV12-3 or TRBV12-4; D is uncertain. This CDR3 region has 12 residues. V lost 6 bases and J lost 4, with 10 bases in between. The CDR3 sequence is CASSPTSYEQYF. In DNA, the CDR3 is TGTGCCAGCAGCCCTACGTCTTACGAGCAGTACTTC.

This clone was found once. This rearrangement joins TRBV4-2 to TRBJ2-3; 11 nucleotides agree with TRBD2. The germline V gene encodes CDR1 LGHNA and CDR2 YNFKEQ. The J segment lost 4 bases and the V segment lost 2 bases, leaving 11 bases of the junction unmatched. CDR3 size: 18 residues. The CDR3, as DNA: TGTGCCAGCAGCCAATCTAGCGGGAGGCCTGGGAGAGCAGATACGCAGTATTTT. Its protein is CASSQSSGRPGRADTQYF.

The chain recombines TRBV3-1 (or the pseudogene TRBV3-2) with TRBJ1-1; weak D call: TRBD1 (6 bases). V was trimmed by 4 bases and J by 5 bases, leaving 14 bases between them. This CDR3 region has 14 residues. The germline V gene has CDR1 LGHDT and CDR2 YNNKEL (reference sequence). The CDR3 spells CASSLAAGVTEAFF. The CDR3 DNA reads TGTGCCAGCAGCCTTGCGGCAGGGGTAACTGAAGCTTTCTTT.

The gene calls are TRBV19 and TRBJ2-4, with 9 nucleotides matching TRBD1. The ends lost 2 bases at V and 0 bases at J; junction bases unmatched: 2. The germline CDR1 and CDR2 sequences are LNHDA and SQIVND (reference sequence). CDR3 length equals 16 residues. CDR3 bases: TGTGCCAGTAGTATAAGACAGGGGGTAGCCAAAAACATTCAGTACTTC. This codes for CASSIRQGVAKNIQYF. Complete variable domain (other parts from reference TRBV19 and TRBJ2-4): DGGITQSPKYLFRKEGQNVTLSCEQNLNHDAMYWYRQDPGQGLRLIYYSQIVNDFQKGDIAEGYSVSREKKESFPLTVTSAQKNPTAFYLCASSIRQGVAKNIQYFGAGTRLSVL.

This clone appeared a single time. V is TRBV29-1 and J is TRBJ1-3; D is uncertain. The CDR3 is 13 amino acids. CDR1 is SQVTM and CDR2 is ANQGSEA in the germline V gene. The V end was cut by 4 bases, the J end by 2 bases, with 9 bases between. The CDR3, as DNA: TGCAGCGTTGGGGAGGCTGCTGGAAACACCATATATTTT. Translated, it gives CSVGEAAGNTIYF. Using reference TRBV29-1 and TRBJ1-3 for the parts outside the CDR3, the full variable domain is SAVISQKPSRDICQRGTSLTIQCQVDSQVTMMFWYRQQPGQSLTLIATANQGSEATYESGFVIDKFPISRPNLTFSTLTVSNMSPEDSSIYLCSVGEAAGNTIYFGEGSWLTVV.

The V call is TRBV12-3 or TRBV12-4, the J call TRBJ2-7, with 7 bases matching TRBD2. V was clipped by 3 bases and J by 5 bases; unmatched bases: 4. CDR3 length equals 13 residues. CDR3 nucleotides: TGTGCCAGCAGTTTGGGAGGGCGCAACGAGCAGTACTTC. Translation: CASSLGGRNEQYF.

This chain uses TRBV5-1 with TRBJ2-1; 13 nucleotides line up with TRBD2. From germline, CDR1 is SGHRS and CDR2 YFSETQ. This CDR3 comprises 16 residues. After removal of 3 bases from V and 8 bases from J, the junction contained 8 bases not matched to a gene. CDR3 residues: CASSWELAGGGYEQFF. CDR3 sequence (DNA): TGCGCCAGCAGCTGGGAACTAGCGGGAGGGGGCTATGAGCAGTTCTTC.

To note about this clone: At one end the junction does not follow the germline gene, possibly because of a read error. This chain uses TRBV28 with TRBJ1-2; D gene unclear. CDR3 length: 12 residues. CDR1 and CDR2 from the germline V gene are MDHEN and SYDVKM. The CDR3 spells CVSRMSEYGYTF. In DNA, the CDR3 is TGTGTCAGCAGAATGTCGGAGTATGGCTACACCTTC.

V and J are TRBV19 and TRBJ1-1, with D tentatively TRBD1 (5 bases). This CDR3 is built from 16 residues. Germline values: CDR1 LNHDA, CDR2 SQIVND (reference sequence). The V end was cut by 6 bases, the J end by 4 bases, with 21 bases between. CDR3 bases: TGTGCCAGTAGCACCCATAGAGGGGCGGGGGGCACTGAAGCTTTCTTT. Protein product: CASSTHRGAGGTEAFF. The full variable domain, completed using reference TRBV19 and TRBJ1-1, is DGGITQSPKYLFRKEGQNVTLSCEQNLNHDAMYWYRQDPGQGLRLIYYSQIVNDFQKGDIAEGYSVSREKKESFPLTVTSAQKNPTAFYLCASSTHRGAGGTEAFFGQGTRLTVV.

This clone came up a few times. The V gene is TRBV5-6, the J gene TRBJ2-7; 12 bases agree with TRBD1. The CDR3 consists of 15 residues. J gave up 4 bases and V 4 bases, and 6 bases lay outside the gene matches. Germline CDR1 is SGHDT and CDR2 is YYEEEE. CDR3 in DNA: TGTGCCAGCAGCCTTCCGGGACAGGGGGCATACGAGCAGTACGTC. Encoded protein: CASSLPGQGAYEQYV.